One sample yielded the 14 T cell receptor beta chains listed below, sequenced in a study of control samples from healthy donors and cancer patients. Sequencing used immunoSEQ multiplex PCR; TCRdb keeps in-frame clones, though not all of them. Here the sample spans approximately 180,000 clones, 94% being singletons. Sequenced material: blood. These receptors were collected from a woman aged 18 to 35 in good health.

A word on this clone: The same CDR3 also results from other DNA sequences found in this sample. The V call is TRBV29-1, the J call TRBJ1-1; no clear D. The CDR3 consists of 13 residues. V shed 0 bases and J shed 1 base, with 6 bases lying between them. In germline, CDR1 is SQVTM, CDR2 ANQGSEA. As DNA, the CDR3 is TGCAGCGTTGAAGACTGGGAGAACACTGAAGCTTTCTTT. This encodes CSVEDWENTEAFF.

In DNA form, the CDR3 reads TGTGCCAGCAGTTACAGGGACACCGGGGAGCTGTTTTTT. As protein: CASSYRDTGELFF. The chain links TRBV12-3 or TRBV12-4 to TRBJ2-2; TRBD1 is a possible D gene (6 bases). This CDR3 is 13 amino acids long. With 4 bases removed from V and 3 bases from J, the gap between germline ends came to 6 bases.

The rearrangement links TRBV25-1 to TRBJ2-1, with a possible D match to TRBD1 (6 bases). V lost 1 base and J lost 3, with 13 bases in between. The CDR3 consists of 16 residues. Germline CDR1 is MGHDK and CDR2 is SYGVNS. CDR3: CASSELKQGSYNEQFF. CDR3 nucleotides: TGTGCCAGCAGTGAATTAAAACAGGGCAGCTACAATGAGCAGTTCTTC.

As to this clone: Germline and junction disagree at one end, which may indicate a read error. This chain links TRBV6-5 with TRBJ2-2, with D unclear. Germline CDR1 is MNHEY and CDR2 is SVGAGI. The CDR3 loop spans 12 amino acids. CDR3 loop: CASSLNSGELFF. The CDR3 nucleotides read TGTGCCAGCAGTTTAAACAGCGGGGAGCTGTTTTTT.

This chain links TRBV6-4 with TRBJ2-3; 13 nucleotides agree with TRBD2. The CDR3 runs to 16 residues. V shed 6 bases, J shed 0 bases, and the junction held 3 bases outside the gene matches. Germline V gives CDR1 MRHNA, CDR2 SNTAGT. DNA of the CDR3: TGTGCCAGCAGCCCGACTAGCGGGAGGAGCACAGATACGCAGTATTTT. Residues: CASSPTSGRSTDTQYF.

The J gene is TRBJ2-3, the V gene TRBV18; 12 bases fit TRBD2. The V gene's germline CDR1 is KGHSH and CDR2 LQKENI. With V trimmed by 5 bases and J by 5 bases, 8 bases remained unmatched. CDR3 size: 16 residues. CDR3 in DNA: TGTGCCAGCTCATCAGGACTAGCGGGATCAAGAGATACGCAGTATTTT. It encodes CASSSGLAGSRDTQYF.

As DNA, the CDR3 is TGTGCCAGCAGTGAGGAGGAGACCCAGTACTTC. As protein: CASSEEETQYF. The genes are TRBV2 and TRBJ2-5, with D unresolved. The V end was cut by 3 bases, the J end by 5 bases, with 4 bases between. Germline CDR1 and CDR2: SNHLY and FYNNEI. The CDR3 length is 11 residues.

In nucleotides, the CDR3 is TGTGCCAGCAGCCAGGAAACAGACTCTGGAAACACCATATATTTT. This translates into CASSQETDSGNTIYF. The chain carries TRBV3-1 (or the pseudogene TRBV3-2) and TRBJ1-3; no clear D. There are 15 residues in the CDR3. Trimming shortened V by 3 bases and J by 0 bases, and 9 bases separated the two germline ends. CDR1 LGHDT and CDR2 YNNKEL come from the germline V gene (reference sequence).

CDR3 DNA sequence: TGTGCCAGCAGCTTGAAAGCGTATAGCAATCAGCCCCAGCATTTT. It is translated as CASSLKAYSNQPQHF. The chain has TRBV5-6 and TRBJ1-5, with D uncertain. The ends were cut back, 1 base at V and 0 bases at J, with 8 bases in the middle. Germline loops: CDR1 SGHDT, CDR2 YYEEEE. The CDR3 covers 15 residues.

This chain links TRBV23-1 with TRBJ1-2; unclear D gene. TRBV23-1 qualifies as an ORF whose function is uncertain. The germline V and J ends were trimmed by 0 bases and 8 bases, with 7 bases remaining between them. This CDR3 has 12 amino acids. The CDR3 sequence: CASSQSGNGYTF. DNA of the CDR3: TGCGCCAGCAGTCAATCAGGGAACGGCTACACCTTC.

The chain carries TRBV5-1 and TRBJ1-2; 9 nucleotides agree with TRBD1. Germline-derived CDR1 and CDR2 are SGHRS and YFSETQ. The junction had 7 bases not matched to a gene; V was cut back by 4 bases and J by 0 bases. The CDR3 spans 16 residues. The CDR3 DNA reads TGCGCCAGCAGCCCCGCGGGACAGGGTTCTAACTATGGCTACACCTTC. This codes for CASSPAGQGSNYGYTF.

The chain employs TRBV4-1 and TRBJ1-6; D not resolved. V shed 8 bases and J shed 6 bases, with 14 bases lying between them. Germline V gene lookup returns CDR1 MGHRA and CDR2 YSYEKL. The CDR3 spans 14 residues. CDR3 in amino acids: CASRLAGSNSPLHF. DNA for the CDR3: TGCGCCAGCCGCCTTGCTGGGTCTAATTCACCCCTCCACTTT.

V usage is TRBV27 and J usage is TRBJ1-1; TRBD1 aligns across 7 bases. CDR3 length: 13 amino acids. V shed 1 base and J 7 bases; nucleotides not matched to a gene: 3. The V gene's germline CDR1 is MNHEY and CDR2 SMNVEV (reference sequence). DNA of the CDR3: TGTGCCAGCAGTTTATTCAGGGGGGTTGAAGCTTTCTTT. It translates to CASSLFRGVEAFF.

This clone came up once. The chain carries TRBV6-2 or TRBV6-3 and TRBJ1-5; D not resolved. The CDR3 sequence is 14 residues long. CDR1 is MNHEY and CDR2 is SVGEGT in the germline V gene. V was clipped by 0 bases and J by 5 bases, with 8 bases between them. The CDR3 nucleotides read TGTGCCAGCAGTTACTCCAGGCCTGATCAGCCCCAGCATTTT. Protein: CASSYSRPDQPQHF.